Below, 21 T cell receptor beta chains from the same sample are listed, as sequenced in a study of molecular identifiers for immune sequencing clone quantification. A single record per CDR3 protein comes from TCRdb applying MiXCR to the PCR reads. The sample records 88,000 or so distinct CDR3 sequences, roughly 23% being singletons. The sample taken for sequencing was naive CD8+ T cells from blood, with Jurkat cell RNA spiked in. The subset denotes: FACS-sorted CD8+CD4-CCR7+CD45RA+ naive T cells. The receptors here all came from a human donor in good health. Some libraries in this study had Jurkat cell RNA spiked in.

This clonotype was recorded many times. The chain employs TRBV7-9 and TRBJ1-1; D remains ambiguous. The CDR3 sequence is 15 residues long. CDR1 is SEHNR, CDR2 FQNEAQ, per germline (reference sequence). With 5 bases removed from V and 3 bases from J, the gap between germline ends came to 16 bases. DNA of the CDR3: TGTGCCAGCAGCCTCGTTTTGGGCCGGGACACTGAAGCTTTCTTT. As protein: CASSLVLGRDTEAFF.

In its sample, this clonotype was seen a few times. Since a much larger clone is just one base distant, this may be a read error. V gene TRBV7-9 combines with J gene TRBJ1-1; D unclear. Per germline, CDR1 SEHNR and CDR2 FQNEAQ (reference sequence). Trimming removed 4 bases at V and 10 bases at J, with 16 bases between. The CDR3 length is 13 residues. CDR3 sequence (DNA): TGTGCCAGCAGCTCAAGCCCTACAGTGGGAGCTTTCTTT. It yields the protein CASSSSPTVGAFF.

This clonotype was detected ten times or more. The chain employs TRBV30 and TRBJ1-2; D possibly corresponds to TRBD1 (6 bases). CDR1 GTSNPN and CDR2 SVGIG come from the germline V gene (reference sequence). The CDR3 covers 13 residues. V gave up 4 bases and J gave up 1 base, with 10 bases separating them. The CDR3 DNA follows: TGTGCCTGGAACACAGGGATTAACTATGGCTACACCTTC. Its protein is CAWNTGINYGYTF.

Many counts were recorded for this clonotype. The CDR3 nucleotides read TGTGCCAGCACAAGACAGGGGGCGCGAACTGAAGCTTTCTTT. Amino acids: CASTRQGARTEAFF. The V call is TRBV6-2 or TRBV6-3, the J call TRBJ1-1; 10 bases align to TRBD1. This CDR3 comprises 14 residues. Germline lookup yields CDR1 MNHEY and CDR2 SVGEGT. The V gene end was trimmed by 7 bases and the J gene end by 5 bases; junction bases not matched to a gene: 7.

There are a few counts of this clonotype. The genes are TRBV29-1 and TRBJ2-7; 13 positions match TRBD2. V trimming: 7 bases; J trimming: 2 bases; junction bases outside the gene matches: 2. This CDR3 spans 13 amino acids. CDR1 and CDR2 from the germline V gene are SQVTM and ANQGSEA. In nucleotides, the CDR3 is TGCAGCGCTGGACTAGCGGGAGCCTACGAGCAGTACTTC. Residues: CSAGLAGAYEQYF.

In this sample, this clonotype turned up many times. The genes are TRBV29-1 and TRBJ2-7; TRBD2 matches at 11 bases. This CDR3 has 13 amino acids. J was trimmed by 5 bases and V by 6 bases; bases with no gene match: 6. Germline CDR1 SQVTM, CDR2 ANQGSEA. The CDR3 DNA reads TGCAGCGTGACTAGCGGGATAGGCGACGAGCAGTACTTC. This sequence encodes CSVTSGIGDEQYF.

This clonotype was observed once. The gene calls are TRBV10-3 and TRBJ2-7, with 7 nucleotides matching TRBD1. The CDR3 loop spans 15 amino acids. Per germline, CDR1 ENHRY and CDR2 SYGVKD. With V trimmed by 2 bases and J by 4 bases, 8 bases remained unmatched. The CDR3: CAISEPAGGGYEQYF. The CDR3 DNA is TGTGCCATCAGTGAGCCAGCAGGGGGTGGGTACGAGCAGTACTTC.

This clonotype was counted at least ten times. The V and J genes are TRBV4-1 and TRBJ1-1, with D hard to call. Per germline, CDR1 MGHRA and CDR2 YSYEKL. The ends were cut back, 0 bases at V and 8 bases at J, with 13 bases in the middle. The CDR3 is 14 residues long. The CDR3 sequence is CASSQDPVDGEAFF. CDR3 DNA sequence: TGCGCCAGCAGCCAAGATCCGGTAGACGGGGAAGCTTTCTTT.

This clonotype was seen just once. Just one base apart from a much larger clone, this may be a read error. The conserved phenylalanine or tryptophan normally closing the CDR3 is absent here, so this likely arose from a read error. This rearrangement joins TRBV6-5 to TRBJ2-7, with 7 nucleotides matching TRBD1. CDR1 MNHEY and CDR2 SVGAGI come from the germline V gene. CDR3 length: 13 residues. J lost 4 bases, V lost 5 bases, and 5 bases had no gene match. In DNA form, the CDR3 reads TGTGCCAGCAGTATGGACAGGACATACGAGCAGTACCTC. Translation gives CASSMDRTYEQYL.

This clonotype was picked up many times. This chain connects TRBV29-1 to TRBJ2-2; D is uncertain. Germline CDR1 and CDR2: SQVTM and ANQGSEA. V shed 3 bases and J shed 1 base, with 3 bases lying between them. The CDR3 extends over 12 amino acids. In nucleotides, the CDR3 is TGCAGCGTTGAGATGAACACCGGGGAGCTGTTTTTT. This sequence encodes CSVEMNTGELFF.

This clonotype was counted only a few times. The chain has TRBV12-5 and TRBJ1-6; TRBD1 matches at 7 bases. With 4 bases clipped from V and 0 bases from J, the junction kept 12 bases outside the gene matches. Germline-derived CDR1 and CDR2 are LGHNT and FRNRAP. CDR3 size: 19 residues. The CDR3 DNA is TGTGCTAGTGGTTCCCTCCCGACAGGGCCGAGCTCCTATAATTCACCCCTCCACTTT. Its protein is CASGSLPTGPSSYNSPLHF.

This clonotype was counted many times. The V call is TRBV4-1, the J call TRBJ2-7; no definite D call. This CDR3 contains 14 residues. CDR1 and CDR2 from the germline V gene are MGHRA and YSYEKL. The V gene lost 3 bases and the J gene lost 4 bases, with 13 bases spanning the gap. The CDR3 reads CASSQEGAFYEQYF. Written as DNA, the CDR3 is TGCGCCAGCAGCCAGGAAGGAGCTTTTTACGAGCAGTACTTC.

At least ten counts were recorded for this clonotype. V gene TRBV5-6 combines with J gene TRBJ1-3; no definite D call. Germline V gene lookup returns CDR1 SGHDT and CDR2 YYEEEE. CDR3 size: 14 residues. The V end was cut by 7 bases, the J end by 0 bases, with 11 bases between. Here the CDR3 DNA reads TGTGCCAGCTACGGGGATAGCTCTGGAAACACCATATATTTT. Its protein product is CASYGDSSGNTIYF.

Points on this clonotype: This could be a read error, since a much larger clone is one nucleotide away. The chain links TRBV29-1 to TRBJ2-7, with D perhaps assigned TRBD1 or TRBD2 (5 bases each). The CDR3 is 13 residues long. Trimming took 0 bases from V and 6 from J, leaving 12 bases between them. The germline V gene has CDR1 SQVTM and CDR2 ANQGSEA. The CDR3 is CSVEEVGTCEQYF. DNA of the CDR3: TGCAGCGTTGAAGAGGTGGGGACCTGCGAGCAGTACTTC.

This chain uses TRBV7-3 with TRBJ2-1; 10 bases map to TRBD2. The CDR3 length is 15 residues. After removal of 5 bases from V and 6 bases from J, the junction contained 7 bases not matched to a gene. CDR1 and CDR2 from the germline V gene are SGHTA and FQGTGA. CDR3 bases: TGTGCCAGCAGCACCCGGACTAGCGGCCCCAATGAGCAGTTCTTC. Translation gives CASSTRTSGPNEQFF.

The rearrangement joins TRBV7-6 to TRBJ2-7; D remains unclear. V lost 0 bases and J 11 bases, leaving 14 bases between the germline ends. Germline V lookup: CDR1 SGHVS, CDR2 FNYEAQ. The CDR3 sequence is 13 residues long. CDR3 loop: CASSLAVDDLKYF. The DNA of the CDR3 is TGTGCCAGCAGCTTAGCGGTAGACGACTTGAAGTACTTC.

This clonotype occurred a few times. This clone may be a read error of a much larger clone one base away. V usage is TRBV13 and J usage is TRBJ2-3; TRBD2 matches at 7 bases. This CDR3 contains 16 residues. Per the germline V gene, CDR1 is PRHDT and CDR2 is FYEKMQ (reference sequence). The CDR3: CVSSSSVAAGADTQYF. The CDR3 DNA is TGTGTCAGCAGCTCATCAGTCGCGGCGGGGGCAGATACGCAGTATTTT.

This clonotype came up many times. The chain joins TRBV7-9 to TRBJ2-3, with TRBD1 as a possible D gene (6 bases). The length of the CDR3 is 18 residues. V was cut by 5 bases and J by 2 bases, with 23 bases left in between. CDR1 is SEHNR and CDR2 is FQNEAQ in the germline V gene (reference sequence). As DNA, the CDR3 is TGTGCCAGCAGCCCCCCCAGCAAAAGAACAGGGACCACAGATACGCAGTATTTT. This encodes CASSPPSKRTGTTDTQYF.

This clonotype showed up just a few times. This CDR3 fails to terminate in the conserved phenylalanine or tryptophan, so it likely reflects a read error. The DNA is omitted, as the CDR3 cannot be located on it reliably, and the CDR3 follows TCRdb's listing. This chain joins TRBV27 and TRBJ1-2. The length of the CDR3 is 15 amino acids, counting both ends. CDR1 MNHEY and CDR2 SMNVEV come from the germline V gene (reference sequence). CDR3 in amino acids: CASSLSSGGNYGYIS.

The chain carries TRBV10-3 and TRBJ1-2; 8 nucleotides agree with TRBD1. V shed 1 base and J 8 bases; nucleotides not matched to a gene: 12. This CDR3 is 16 amino acids long. Germline CDR1 ENHRY, CDR2 SYGVKD. This chain's CDR3 is CAISEWGGQGPEGYTF. In DNA form, the CDR3 reads TGTGCCATCAGTGAGTGGGGCGGACAGGGCCCTGAAGGCTACACCTTC.

Details on this clonotype: This CDR3 is missing its conserved last phenylalanine or tryptophan, likely due to a read error. The chain joins TRBV11-2 to TRBJ2-5; 8 bases map to TRBD1. The germline V gene has CDR1 SGHAT and CDR2 FQNNGV. CDR3 length: 13 amino acids. The trim removed 4 bases at V and 5 bases at J, leaving 3 bases unmatched. The DNA for the CDR3 is TGTGCCAGCAGCTCATACAGGGGGGAGACCCAGTACTGC. Its translation: CASSSYRGETQYC.